This T cell receptor (beta chain) derives from a study of blood T cells in healthy people across ages. General study findings and limits: Getting older went along with TCR beta diversity per million T cells dropping roughly linearly.

Combining a sample-barcoded 5' primer with a J-beta primer mix, a second PCR ran for 7 to 11 cycles. TCRdb used MiXCR to reprocess the 5' RACE reads, holding one entry per CDR3 protein. The sample lists about 620,000 distinct CDR3 sequences; more than 20% were seen once. Worth noting for this clonotype: Its antigen is still unknown.

This CDR3 is built from 15 residues. Germline trimming cut 4 bases from V and 1 base from J; bases unmatched to any gene: 2. In germline, CDR1 is SGHRS, CDR2 YFSETQ. The source material was blood. This receptor was obtained from a man in his 70s in good health. The rearrangement links TRBV5-1 to TRBJ2-1; 10 bases line up with TRBD2. CDR3 nucleotide sequence: TGCGCCAGCAGCGCACTAGCGGGATCCTACAATGAGCAGTTCTTC. This sequence encodes CASSALAGSYNEQFF. The full variable domain, rest sourced from reference TRBV5-1 and TRBJ2-1, is KAGVTQTPRYLIKTRGQQVTLSCSPISGHRSVSWYQQTPGQGLQFLFEYFSETQRNKGNFPGRFSGRQFSNSRSEMNVSTLELGDSALYLCASSALAGSYNEQFFGPGTRLTVL.